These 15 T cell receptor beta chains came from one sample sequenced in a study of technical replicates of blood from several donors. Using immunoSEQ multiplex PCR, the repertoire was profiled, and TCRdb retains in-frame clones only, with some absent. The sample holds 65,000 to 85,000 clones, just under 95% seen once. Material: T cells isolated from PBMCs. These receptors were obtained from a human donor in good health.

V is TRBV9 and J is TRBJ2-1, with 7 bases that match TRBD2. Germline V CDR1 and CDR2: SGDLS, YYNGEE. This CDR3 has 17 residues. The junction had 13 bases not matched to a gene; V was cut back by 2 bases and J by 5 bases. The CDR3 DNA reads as TGTGCCAGCAGCGTCCCCCGGGGGGAAAGGGGTAACAATGAGCAGTTCTTC. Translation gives CASSVPRGERGNNEQFF.

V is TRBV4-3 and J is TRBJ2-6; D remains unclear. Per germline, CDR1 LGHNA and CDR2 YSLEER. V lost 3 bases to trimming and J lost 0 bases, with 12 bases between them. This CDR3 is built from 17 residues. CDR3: CASSQPHEFSGANVLTF. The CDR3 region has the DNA TGCGCCAGCAGCCAGCCCCACGAGTTCTCTGGGGCCAACGTCCTGACTTTC.

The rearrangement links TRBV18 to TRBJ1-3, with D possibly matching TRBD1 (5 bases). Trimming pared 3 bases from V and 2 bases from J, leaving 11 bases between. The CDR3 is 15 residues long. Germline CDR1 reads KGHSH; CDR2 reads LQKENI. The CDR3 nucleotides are TGTGCCAGCTCACCCCCGGGGGAGCCTGGAAACACCATATATTTT. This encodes CASSPPGEPGNTIYF.

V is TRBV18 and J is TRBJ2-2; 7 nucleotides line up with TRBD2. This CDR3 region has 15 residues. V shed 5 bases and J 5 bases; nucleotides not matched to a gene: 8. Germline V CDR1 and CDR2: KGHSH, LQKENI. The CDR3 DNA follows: TGTGCCAGCTCAGTAACCAGGGACTATACCGGGGAGCTGTTTTTT. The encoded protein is CASSVTRDYTGELFF.

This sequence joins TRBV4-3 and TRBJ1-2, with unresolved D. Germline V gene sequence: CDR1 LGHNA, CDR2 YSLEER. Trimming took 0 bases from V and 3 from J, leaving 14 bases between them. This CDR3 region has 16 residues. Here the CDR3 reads CASSQEGFDTDYGYTF. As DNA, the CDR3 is TGCGCCAGCAGCCAAGAGGGCTTCGACACTGACTATGGCTACACCTTC.

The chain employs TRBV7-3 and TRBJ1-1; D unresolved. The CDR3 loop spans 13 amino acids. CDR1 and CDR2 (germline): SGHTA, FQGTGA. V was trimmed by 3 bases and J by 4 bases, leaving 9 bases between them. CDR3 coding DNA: TGTGCCAGCAGCTTTGGGGAGGGCACTGAAGCTTTCTTT. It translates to CASSFGEGTEAFF. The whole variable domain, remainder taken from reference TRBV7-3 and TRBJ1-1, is GAGVSQTPSNKVTEKGKYVELRCDPISGHTALYWYRQSLGQGPEFLIYFQGTGAADDSGLPNDRFFAVRPEGSVSTLKIQRTERGDSAVYLCASSFGEGTEAFFGQGTRLTVV.

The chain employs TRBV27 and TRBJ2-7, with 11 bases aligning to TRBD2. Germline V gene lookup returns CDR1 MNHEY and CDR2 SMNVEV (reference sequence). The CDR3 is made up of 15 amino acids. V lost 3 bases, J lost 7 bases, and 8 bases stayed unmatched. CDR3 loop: CASSFGTSGSQEQYF. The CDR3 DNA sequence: TGTGCCAGCAGTTTCGGTACTAGCGGGAGTCAAGAGCAGTACTTC.

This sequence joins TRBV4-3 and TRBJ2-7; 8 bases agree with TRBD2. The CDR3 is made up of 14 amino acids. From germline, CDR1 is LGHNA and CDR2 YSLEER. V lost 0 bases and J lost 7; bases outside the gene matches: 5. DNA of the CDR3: TGCGCCAGCAGCCAAGATACGAGCGGGGGAGAGCAGTACTTC. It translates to CASSQDTSGGEQYF.

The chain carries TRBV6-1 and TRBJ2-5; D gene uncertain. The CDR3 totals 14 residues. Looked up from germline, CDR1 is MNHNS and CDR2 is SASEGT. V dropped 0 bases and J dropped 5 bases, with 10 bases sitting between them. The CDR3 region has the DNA TGTGCCAGCAGTGAAGCGGGCAGTGTGGAGACCCAGTACTTC. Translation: CASSEAGSVETQYF.

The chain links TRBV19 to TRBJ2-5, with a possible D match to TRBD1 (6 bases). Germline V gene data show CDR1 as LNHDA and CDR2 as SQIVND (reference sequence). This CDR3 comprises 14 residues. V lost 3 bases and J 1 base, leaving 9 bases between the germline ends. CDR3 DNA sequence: TGTGCCAGTAGTATCGGGACATTCCAAGAGACCCAGTACTTC. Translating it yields CASSIGTFQETQYF.

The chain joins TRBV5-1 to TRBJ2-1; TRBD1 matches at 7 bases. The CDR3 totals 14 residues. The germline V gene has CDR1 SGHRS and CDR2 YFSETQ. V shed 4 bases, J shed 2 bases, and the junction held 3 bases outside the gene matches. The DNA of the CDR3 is TGCGCCAGCAGCGGGGACAGCACCTACAATGAGCAGTTCTTC. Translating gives CASSGDSTYNEQFF.

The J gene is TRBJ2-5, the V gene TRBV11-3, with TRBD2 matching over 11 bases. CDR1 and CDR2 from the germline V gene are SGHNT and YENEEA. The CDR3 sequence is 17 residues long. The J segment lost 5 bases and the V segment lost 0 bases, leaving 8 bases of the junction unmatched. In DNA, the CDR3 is TGTGCCAGCAGCTTAGATCCGCTAGCGGGAGGCCGGGAGACCCAGTACTTC. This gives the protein CASSLDPLAGGRETQYF.

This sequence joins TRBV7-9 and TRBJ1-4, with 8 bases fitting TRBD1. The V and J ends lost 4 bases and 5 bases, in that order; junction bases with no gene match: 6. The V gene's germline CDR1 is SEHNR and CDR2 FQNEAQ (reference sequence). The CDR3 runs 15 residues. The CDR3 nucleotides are TGTGCCAGCAGCTCAGGGGGCCTTCTAAATGAAAAACTGTTTTTT. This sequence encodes CASSSGGLLNEKLFF.

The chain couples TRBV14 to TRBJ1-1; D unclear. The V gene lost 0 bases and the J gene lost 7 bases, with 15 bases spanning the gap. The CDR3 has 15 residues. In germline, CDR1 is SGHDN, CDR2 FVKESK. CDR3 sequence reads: CASSQDLIRLSEAFF. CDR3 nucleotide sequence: TGTGCCAGCAGCCAAGATCTTATCAGACTGAGTGAAGCTTTCTTT. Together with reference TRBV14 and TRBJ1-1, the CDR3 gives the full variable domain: EAGVTQFPSHSVIEKGQTVTLRCDPISGHDNLYWYRRVMGKEIKFLLHFVKESKQDESGMPNNRFLAERTGGTYSTLKVQPAELEDSGVYFCASSQDLIRLSEAFFGQGTRLTVV.

Here the CDR3 reads CASSTTGGGETQYF. The CDR3 region has the DNA TGTGCCAGCAGTACGACAGGGGGCGGCGAGACCCAGTACTTC. This rearrangement joins TRBV2 to TRBJ2-5; 10 bases line up with TRBD1. The V gene's germline CDR1 is SNHLY and CDR2 FYNNEI. This CDR3 has 14 residues. The trim removed 5 bases at V and 5 bases at J, leaving 5 bases unmatched. The full variable domain, its missing parts supplied by reference TRBV2 and TRBJ2-5, is EPEVTQTPSHQVTQMGQEVILRCVPISNHLYFYWYRQILGQKVEFLVSFYNNEISEKSEIFDDQFSVERPDGSNFTLKIRSTKLEDSAMYFCASSTTGGGETQYFGPGTRLLVL.